A single sample is the source of the 21 T cell receptor beta chains below, sequenced in a study of shared clonotypes between healthy human individuals. Repertoires were generated with immunoSEQ multiplex PCR, while TCRdb's copy carries only in-frame clones and drops some. The sample includes 400,000 to 500,000 clones, roughly 78% of them seen just once. Sequencing used PBMCs. These TCRs come from a woman aged 40 to 50 in good health. Some clones in this sample may be carry-over from other donors' samples.

The chain recombines TRBV7-2 with TRBJ2-3; 9 bases are a match to TRBD1. This CDR3 is built from 16 residues. V was pared by 5 bases and J by 2 bases, with 8 bases of the junction left unmatched. The V gene's germline CDR1 is SGHTA and CDR2 FQGNSA. The CDR3 spells CASSPDRGILTDTQYF. CDR3 DNA sequence: TGTGCCAGCAGCCCCGACAGGGGGATCCTCACAGATACGCAGTATTTT.

As to this clone: A far more abundant clone sits one base away, making this likely a read error. The CDR3 protein is CASSHDGDTEAFF. The CDR3 bases are TGTGCCAGCTCACACGACGGGGACACTGAAGCTTTCTTT. The chain recombines TRBV18 with TRBJ1-1; unclear D gene. This CDR3 contains 13 residues. The germline V gene has CDR1 KGHSH and CDR2 LQKENI. V shed 4 bases and J shed 3 bases, with 9 bases lying between them.

V and J are TRBV7-6 and TRBJ1-1, with D possibly TRBD1 on 5 matching bases. CDR3 length: 15 amino acids. Germline V lookup: CDR1 SGHVS, CDR2 FNYEAQ. The V gene lost 6 bases and the J gene lost 0 bases, with 14 bases spanning the gap. The CDR3 DNA reads as TGTGCCAGCAGACGGGGTGAGGGGCTGAACACTGAAGCTTTCTTT. Its protein product is CASRRGEGLNTEAFF.

This chain uses TRBV7-2 with TRBJ2-5; maybe TRBD2 (5 bases). V lost 5 bases to trimming and J lost 5 bases, with 12 bases between them. This CDR3 is built from 13 residues. Germline loops: CDR1 SGHTA, CDR2 FQGNSA. CDR3: CASSQRLRETQYF. As DNA, the CDR3 is TGTGCCAGCAGCCAGCGGTTGCGGGAGACCCAGTACTTC.

The chain carries TRBV5-1 and TRBJ2-1; a possible D gene is TRBD2 (6 bases). Germline loops: CDR1 SGHRS, CDR2 YFSETQ. CDR3 length: 14 amino acids. The V gene lost 9 bases and the J gene lost 8 bases, with 21 bases spanning the gap. The CDR3 DNA is TGCGCCACCATGCCCTCCGGGACTTCAGATGAGCAGTTCTTC. Encoded protein: CATMPSGTSDEQFF.

The sample holds a few counts of this clone. The chain couples TRBV29-1 to TRBJ2-7; D is possibly TRBD2 (6 bases). Germline V gene sequence: CDR1 SQVTM, CDR2 ANQGSEA. Trimming shortened V by 2 bases and J by 4 bases, and 15 bases separated the two germline ends. The CDR3 covers 14 residues. The CDR3 loop reads CSVEMGGGGYEQYF. CDR3 DNA: TGCAGCGTTGAAATGGGGGGAGGAGGGTACGAGCAGTACTTC.

This clone showed up just once. The chain is built from TRBV9 and TRBJ2-7; D gene uncertain. The CDR3 runs 15 residues. The V gene lost 4 bases and the J gene lost 5 bases, with 19 bases spanning the gap. Looked up from germline, CDR1 is SGDLS and CDR2 is YYNGEE. This chain's CDR3 is CASSSRSASLNEQYF. CDR3 nucleotides: TGTGCCAGCAGCTCCCGGTCAGCGTCTCTCAACGAGCAGTACTTC.

V gene TRBV6-5 combines with J gene TRBJ2-7; D gene unclear. Germline assignment: CDR1 MNHEY and CDR2 SVGAGI. The CDR3 runs to 14 residues. V was clipped by 7 bases and J by 6 bases, with 19 bases between them. The DNA of the CDR3 is TGTGCCAGCAAAGTATCCCCTCCGGTGGGCGAGCAGTACTTC. This codes for CASKVSPPVGEQYF.

This clone was detected ten times or more. This chain links TRBV5-1 with TRBJ2-3, with D maybe TRBD2 (6 bases). The germline V gene encodes CDR1 SGHRS and CDR2 YFSETQ. V lost 3 bases to trimming and J lost 1 base, with 15 bases between them. The CDR3 has 16 residues. The DNA for the CDR3 is TGCGCCAGCAGCTCCGGGGGTGGGAGCGGCACAGATACGCAGTATTTT. Its protein product is CASSSGGGSGTDTQYF.

The rearrangement links TRBV7-9 to TRBJ2-5; D may be TRBD1 (6 bases). V lost 5 bases and J lost 1, with 11 bases in between. The CDR3 is 14 residues long. The germline gives CDR1 SEHNR, CDR2 FQNEAQ (reference sequence). The CDR3 sequence: CASSPRTVQETQYF. The CDR3 DNA follows: TGTGCCAGCAGCCCTCGGACAGTCCAAGAGACCCAGTACTTC.

J is TRBJ2-2 and V is TRBV10-3; 9 positions match TRBD1. V dropped 4 bases and J dropped 8; count of bases not matched to a gene: 8. The CDR3 covers 15 residues. Germline V gene sequence: CDR1 ENHRY, CDR2 SYGVKD. CDR3 DNA sequence: TGTGCCATCAGTGGCCGGGACAGGGAAGGAGGGGAGCTGTTTTTT. Its protein product is CAISGRDREGGELFF.

This chain joins TRBV4-3 and TRBJ1-4; 7 nucleotides agree with TRBD1. The V and J ends lost 0 bases and 4 bases, in that order; junction bases with no gene match: 11. Germline assignment: CDR1 LGHNA and CDR2 YSLEER. The CDR3 is 18 residues long. The CDR3 spells CASSQEVRGVGHNEKLFF. The CDR3 DNA reads TGCGCCAGCAGCCAAGAGGTCAGGGGGGTCGGCCATAATGAAAAACTGTTTTTT.

The chain joins TRBV5-1 to TRBJ2-7; D is unresolved. Trimming removed 0 bases at V and 2 bases at J, with 9 bases between. The CDR3 is 14 residues long. Germline CDR1 is SGHRS and CDR2 is YFSETQ. The CDR3 DNA reads as TGCGCCAGCAGCTTGGAGGTGGCTACCTACGAGCAGTACTTC. Its protein product is CASSLEVATYEQYF.

The gene calls are TRBV5-4 and TRBJ2-3; unclear D gene. CDR1 is SGHNT, CDR2 YYREEE, per germline (reference sequence). The CDR3 extends over 16 amino acids. Trimming took off 1 base at V and 0 bases at J, with 12 bases between the two ends. The CDR3 nucleotides are TGTGCCAGCAGCTTGTCCTACGGACCAAGCACAGATACGCAGTATTTT. This sequence encodes CASSLSYGPSTDTQYF. Drawing the rest from reference TRBV5-4 and TRBJ2-3, the complete variable domain is ETGVTQSPTHLIKTRGQQVTLRCSSQSGHNTVSWYQQALGQGPQFIFQYYREEENGRGNFPPRFSGLQFPNYSSELNVNALELDDSALYLCASSLSYGPSTDTQYFGPGTRLTVL.

The V call is TRBV4-1, the J call TRBJ2-5; no reliable D call. The CDR3 runs to 13 residues. V gave up 2 bases and J gave up 3 bases, with 7 bases separating them. The germline CDR1 and CDR2 sequences are MGHRA and YSYEKL. The CDR3 is CASSQRHKETQYF. The CDR3 coding sequence is TGCGCCAGCAGCCAAAGGCACAAAGAGACCCAGTACTTC.

This clone occurred once. The rearrangement uses TRBV7-8 and TRBJ2-2; D is possibly TRBD2 (5 bases). V shed 2 bases and J shed 0 bases, with 7 bases lying between them. The germline V gene encodes CDR1 SGHVS and CDR2 FQNEAQ. The CDR3 has 15 residues. The CDR3 sequence: CASSLTGSNTGELFF. In DNA form, the CDR3 reads TGTGCCAGCAGCTTAACGGGGTCGAACACCGGGGAGCTGTTTTTT.

V gene TRBV18 combines with J gene TRBJ1-5; D remains unclear. Per the germline V gene, CDR1 is KGHSH and CDR2 is LQKENI. Trimming removed 3 bases from V and 7 bases from J, with 19 bases in between. The CDR3 runs to 16 residues. CDR3 in amino acids: CASSPNPSPGGQPQHF. CDR3 sequence (DNA): TGTGCCAGCTCACCGAACCCGTCCCCGGGTGGCCAGCCCCAGCATTTT.

The chain has TRBV5-4 and TRBJ2-3; 7 bases line up with TRBD2. Germline V gene data show CDR1 as SGHNT and CDR2 as YYREEE (reference sequence). This CDR3 region has 17 residues. Trimming cost V 4 bases and J 0 bases; bases outside gene matches: 11. Here the CDR3 DNA reads TGTGCCAGCAGCCCCCCCCTAGCGGTAGCTAGCACAGATACGCAGTATTTT. Protein product: CASSPPLAVASTDTQYF.

This clone was found once. The genes are TRBV7-6 and TRBJ2-6; D is possibly TRBD1 or TRBD2 (5 bases each). CDR3 length equals 16 residues. Germline CDR1 and CDR2: SGHVS and FNYEAQ. With 2 bases removed from V and 4 bases from J, the gap between germline ends came to 12 bases. CDR3 DNA: TGTGCCAGCAGCTTAAGCCCCGGGACCGGGGCCAACGTCCTGACTTTC. Its translation: CASSLSPGTGANVLTF. Full variable domain (outside the CDR3, taken from reference TRBV7-6 and TRBJ2-6): GAGVSQSPRYKVTKRGQDVALRCDPISGHVSLYWYRQALGQGPEFLTYFNYEAQQDKSGLPNDRFSAERPEGSISTLTIQRTEQRDSAMYRCASSLSPGTGANVLTFGAGSRLTVL.

The chain recombines TRBV7-8 with TRBJ2-7; D perhaps matches TRBD2 (5 bases). Germline CDR1 and CDR2: SGHVS and FQNEAQ. V shed 1 base and J shed 3 bases, with 7 bases lying between them. This CDR3 has 13 residues. DNA of the CDR3: TGTGCCAGCAGCTTAGGGACTCACTACGAGCAGTACTTC. Translation gives CASSLGTHYEQYF.

This chain joins TRBV11-2 and TRBJ2-2; 11 positions match TRBD2. After removal of 5 bases from V and 4 bases from J, the junction contained 3 bases not matched to a gene. This CDR3 spans 15 amino acids. Germline V gene data show CDR1 as SGHAT and CDR2 as FQNNGV. CDR3 bases: TGTGCCAGCAGCCCAGGGACTAGCGGCACCGGGGAGCTGTTTTTT. Translation: CASSPGTSGTGELFF.